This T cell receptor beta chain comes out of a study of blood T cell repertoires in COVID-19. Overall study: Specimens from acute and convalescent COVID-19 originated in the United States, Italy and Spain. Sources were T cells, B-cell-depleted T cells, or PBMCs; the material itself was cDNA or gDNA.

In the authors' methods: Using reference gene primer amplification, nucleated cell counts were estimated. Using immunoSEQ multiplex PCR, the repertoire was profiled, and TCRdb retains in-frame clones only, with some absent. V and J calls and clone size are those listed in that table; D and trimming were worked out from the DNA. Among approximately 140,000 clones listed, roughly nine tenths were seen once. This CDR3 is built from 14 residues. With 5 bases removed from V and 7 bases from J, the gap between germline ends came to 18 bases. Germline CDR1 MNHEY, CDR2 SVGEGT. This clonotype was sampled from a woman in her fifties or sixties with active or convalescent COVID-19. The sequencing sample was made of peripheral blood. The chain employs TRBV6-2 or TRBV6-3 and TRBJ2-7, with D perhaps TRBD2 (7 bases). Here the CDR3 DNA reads TGTGCCAGCAGTCTAGGGGGGGCCAAGGTGGAGCAGTACTTC. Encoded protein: CASSLGGAKVEQYF.